This TCR beta chain was identified in a study of blood T cell repertoires in COVID-19 (dated by TCRdb to 2020 to 2022). Regarding the research as a whole: Collaborator samples came from the United States, Italy and Spain and covered acute and convalescent phases of COVID-19. The prospective study material was composed of cDNA or gDNA derived from T cells, B-cell-depleted T cells, or PBMCs. Deeply sampled blood TCRbeta repertoires from subjects exposed to, actively infected with, or recovered from COVID-19 were included in the dataset. The repertoires were released in a freely available public database intended as a resource for research on the immune response to SARS-CoV-2. Samples came from the ongoing ImmuneRACE study (first 160 participants) plus 1,254 subjects from 6 global collaborators. The sample metadata nearly always contained a de-identified subject ID, COVID-19 status, age in years and sex. Where available, HLA class I and class II types were obtained from metadata supplied by the sample provider rather than from assay-based typing. What the work shows at the level of the full study, not this receptor alone: The quantity of clinical and demographic metadata differed by source and by participant and was supplied without curation.

A word on this clone: No cognate antigen has been identified for it. No qualities accompany the bases; no much larger clone lies one base away.

The CDR3 starts with the cysteine, ends with the phenylalanine, and has 13 residues. Just CDR3 DNA is preserved here, 39 bases in frame from base 1. Relative to germline, V is 3 bases shorter and J is 6 bases shorter, with 11 bases between their ends. CDR1 and CDR2, looked up from the germline V gene (reference sequence), are MNHEY and SMNVEV. TCRbeta CDR3 regions were amplified from genomic DNA using the immunoSEQ Assay, a bias-controlled multiplex PCR. The published analysis was carried out like this. The number of nucleated cells in each sample was estimated by amplification of reference gene primers within the assay. To quantify the absolute abundance of each unique TCRbeta CDR3 rearrangement, sequence reads were collapsed and filtered. For each sample, productive Simpson clonality was calculated by taking the square root of Simpson's diversity index across productive rearrangements. The source is immuneACCESS, and TCRdb retained only in-frame sequences with V and J called. Part of the clones is not carried over; for the studies checked, unresolved V genes explain less than half of this, and the remainder is unexplained. V and J calls and clone size are copied from that table; D and trimming were computed from the DNA. For this sample the table gives some 200,000 clones, of which approximately 87% were detected only once. The ten biggest clones cover roughly 2% of the sample.

Each collaborating institution followed its own protocols to collect whole blood in K2EDTA tubes. For TCRbeta analysis, collaborator samples were shipped as frozen whole blood, as isolated PBMCs, or as DNA extracted from either sample type. The receptor comes from a woman in her forties or fifties with acute or convalescent COVID-19. Material: peripheral blood. The sequence links TRBV27 to TRBJ1-2, and perhaps TRBD1 as D gene, on 5 matching bases. The nucleotide sequence reads as follows: TGTGCCAGCAGTTTGTTCGGGGGGGATGGCTACACCTTC. Translated, this gives CASSLFGGDGYTF.